This T cell receptor (beta chain) was captured by sequencing in a study of cytomegalovirus exposure and HLA in healthy donors. On the study more broadly: HLA-typed donors contributed around 82 million unique TCRs, which were held in an early data release. Of some 400 genotyped donors, roughly 80% clustered with self-reported Caucasian donors. General study findings and limits: Productive status was seen about 90% or about 30% of the time for most TCR beta V segments in an earlier analysis. Sequencing likely produced, as an artifact, a cluster of highly shared sequence variants.

The length of the CDR3 is 15 residues. The J segment lost 2 bases and the V segment lost 6 bases, leaving 7 bases of the junction unmatched. The germline V gene encodes CDR1 MNHNS and CDR2 SASEGT. Primers included in the PCR were 60 Vbeta and 13 Jbeta primers. The table came from immunoSEQ multiplex PCR; TCRdb's copy has only in-frame clones and leaves some out. Of approximately 150,000 clones detected, over 75% appear once; the ten largest clones hold approximately 1.3%. Regarding this clone: Its target is unknown. Other DNA sequences in the same sample also yield this CDR3.

The chain combines TRBV6-1 with TRBJ1-5, with 7 bases lining up with TRBD1. The receptor was isolated from a man aged 45-65 years in good health and CMV-seropositive. The specimen sequenced was PBMCs. CDR3 in amino acids: CASSENRGGNQPQHF. The CDR3 region has the DNA TGTGCCAGCAGCGAGAACAGGGGAGGCAATCAGCCCCAGCATTTT.